This T cell receptor beta chain was recorded in a study of control samples from healthy donors and cancer patients. TCRdb keeps only in-frame clones here, not all; method: immunoSEQ multiplex PCR. The data show 150,000 to 200,000 clones, around 90% seen once. The junction had 14 bases not matched to a gene; V was cut back by 5 bases and J by 0 bases. CDR1 is MNHEY and CDR2 is SMNVEV in the germline V gene (reference sequence). The CDR3 extends over 19 amino acids. This receptor was obtained from a woman between 50 and 59 years old in good health. The rearrangement joins TRBV27 to TRBJ2-1; 9 positions match TRBD2. Source material: blood. CDR3 amino acids: CASSELRLADMSSYNEQFF. The DNA of the CDR3 is TGTGCCAGCAGTGAATTGAGACTAGCGGATATGAGCTCCTACAATGAGCAGTTCTTC.